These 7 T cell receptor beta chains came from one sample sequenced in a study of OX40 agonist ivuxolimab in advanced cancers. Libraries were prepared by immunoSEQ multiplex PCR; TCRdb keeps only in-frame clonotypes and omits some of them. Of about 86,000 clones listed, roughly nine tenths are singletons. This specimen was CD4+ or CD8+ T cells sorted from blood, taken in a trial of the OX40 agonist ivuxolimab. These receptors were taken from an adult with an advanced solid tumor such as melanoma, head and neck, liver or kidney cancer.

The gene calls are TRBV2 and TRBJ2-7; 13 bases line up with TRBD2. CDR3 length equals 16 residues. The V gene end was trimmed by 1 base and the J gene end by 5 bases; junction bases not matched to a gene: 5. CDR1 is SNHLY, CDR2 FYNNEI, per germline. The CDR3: CASSEGQLAGGHEQYF. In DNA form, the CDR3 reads TGTGCCAGCAGTGAAGGACAACTAGCGGGGGGGCACGAGCAGTACTTC.

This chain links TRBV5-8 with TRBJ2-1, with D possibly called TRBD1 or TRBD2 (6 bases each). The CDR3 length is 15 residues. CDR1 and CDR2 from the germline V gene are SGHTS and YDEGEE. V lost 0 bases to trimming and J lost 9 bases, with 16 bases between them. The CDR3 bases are TGTGCCAGCAGCTTGGTTGGGGGGCGCGTCGCTGAGCAGTTCTTC. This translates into CASSLVGGRVAEQFF. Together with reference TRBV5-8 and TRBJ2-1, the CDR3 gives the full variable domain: EAGVTQSPTHLIKTRGQQATLRCSPISGHTSVYWYQQALGLGLQFLLWYDEGEERNRGNFPPRFSGRQFPNYSSELNVNALELEDSALYLCASSLVGGRVAEQFFGPGTRLTVL.

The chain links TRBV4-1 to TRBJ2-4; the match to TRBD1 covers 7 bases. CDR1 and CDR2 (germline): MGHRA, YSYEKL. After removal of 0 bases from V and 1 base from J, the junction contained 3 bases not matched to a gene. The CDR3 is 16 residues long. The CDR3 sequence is CASSQDQDRAKNIQYF. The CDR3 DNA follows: TGCGCCAGCAGCCAAGACCAGGACAGGGCCAAAAACATTCAGTACTTC.

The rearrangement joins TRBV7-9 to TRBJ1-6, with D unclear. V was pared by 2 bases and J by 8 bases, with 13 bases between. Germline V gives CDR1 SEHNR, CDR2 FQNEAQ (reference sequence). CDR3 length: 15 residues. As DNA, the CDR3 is TGTGCCAGCAGCTTATTAGAGAATTCGCATTCACCCCTCCACTTT. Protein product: CASSLLENSHSPLHF.

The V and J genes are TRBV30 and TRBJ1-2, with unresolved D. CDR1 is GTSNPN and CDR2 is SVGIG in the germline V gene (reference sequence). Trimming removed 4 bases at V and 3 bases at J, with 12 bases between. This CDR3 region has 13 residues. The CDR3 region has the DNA TGTGCCTGGACCAATACAGAAGACTATGGCTACACCTTC. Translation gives CAWTNTEDYGYTF.

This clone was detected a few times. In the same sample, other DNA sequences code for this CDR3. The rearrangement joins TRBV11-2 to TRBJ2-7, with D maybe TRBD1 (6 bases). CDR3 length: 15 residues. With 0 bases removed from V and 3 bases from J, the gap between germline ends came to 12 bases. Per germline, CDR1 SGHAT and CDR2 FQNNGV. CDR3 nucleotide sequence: TGTGCCAGCAGCTTAGAGGGCAGGGGAAGCTACGAGCAGTACTTC. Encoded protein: CASSLEGRGSYEQYF.

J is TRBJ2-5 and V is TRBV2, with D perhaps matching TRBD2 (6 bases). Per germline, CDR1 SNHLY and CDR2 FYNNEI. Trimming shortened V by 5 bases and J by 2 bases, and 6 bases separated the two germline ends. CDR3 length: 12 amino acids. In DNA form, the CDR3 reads TGTGCCAGCAGTAGCGGGCAAGAGACCCAGTACTTC. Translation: CASSSGQETQYF.